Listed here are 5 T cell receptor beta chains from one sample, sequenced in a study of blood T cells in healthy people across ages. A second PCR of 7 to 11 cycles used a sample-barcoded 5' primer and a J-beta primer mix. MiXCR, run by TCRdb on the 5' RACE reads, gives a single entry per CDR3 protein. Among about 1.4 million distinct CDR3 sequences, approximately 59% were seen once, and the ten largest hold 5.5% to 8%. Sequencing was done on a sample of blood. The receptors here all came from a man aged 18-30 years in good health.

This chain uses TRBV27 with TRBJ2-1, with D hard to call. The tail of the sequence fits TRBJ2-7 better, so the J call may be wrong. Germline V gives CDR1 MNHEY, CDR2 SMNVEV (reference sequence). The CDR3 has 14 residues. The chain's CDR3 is CASSPRPGPREQYF. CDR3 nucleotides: TGTGCCAGCAGTCCTCGACCGGGCCCGCGGGAGCAGTACTTC.

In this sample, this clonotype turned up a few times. The CDR3 loop reads CASSFPGGEFSPLHF. CDR3 in DNA: TGTGCCAGCAGTTTTCCAGGTGGGGAATTTTCACCCCTCCACTTT. The V gene is TRBV28, the J gene TRBJ1-6; no reliable D call. V gave up 3 bases and J gave up 9 bases, with 15 bases separating them. CDR3 length equals 15 residues. CDR1 and CDR2 (germline): MDHEN, SYDVKM.

Here the CDR3 DNA reads TGTGCCAGTAGTCCCGGGGCAGGGGCTCTCACAACGGTAAATGAGCAGTTCTTC. This gives the protein CASSPGAGALTTVNEQFF. The chain is built from TRBV19 and TRBJ2-1; weak D call: TRBD1 (6 bases). This CDR3 has 18 amino acids. V dropped 5 bases and J dropped 7 bases, with 27 bases sitting between them. The germline CDR1 and CDR2 sequences are LNHDA and SQIVND (reference sequence).

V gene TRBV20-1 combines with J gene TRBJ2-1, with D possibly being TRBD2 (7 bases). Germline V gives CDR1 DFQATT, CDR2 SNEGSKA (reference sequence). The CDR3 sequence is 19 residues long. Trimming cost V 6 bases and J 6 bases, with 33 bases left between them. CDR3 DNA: TGCAGTGCGGGAGAGGGACCTGATGCTCCGGGGGGCGGAGGCAATGAGCAGTTCTTC. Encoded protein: CSAGEGPDAPGGGGNEQFF.

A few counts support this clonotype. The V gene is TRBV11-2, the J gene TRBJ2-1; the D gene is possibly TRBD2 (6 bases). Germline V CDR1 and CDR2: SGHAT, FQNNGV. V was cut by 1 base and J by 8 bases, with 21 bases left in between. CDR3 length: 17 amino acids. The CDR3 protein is CASSLVPLLGEEDEQFF. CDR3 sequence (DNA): TGTGCCAGCAGCTTAGTCCCCCTACTAGGGGAGGAGGATGAGCAGTTCTTC.